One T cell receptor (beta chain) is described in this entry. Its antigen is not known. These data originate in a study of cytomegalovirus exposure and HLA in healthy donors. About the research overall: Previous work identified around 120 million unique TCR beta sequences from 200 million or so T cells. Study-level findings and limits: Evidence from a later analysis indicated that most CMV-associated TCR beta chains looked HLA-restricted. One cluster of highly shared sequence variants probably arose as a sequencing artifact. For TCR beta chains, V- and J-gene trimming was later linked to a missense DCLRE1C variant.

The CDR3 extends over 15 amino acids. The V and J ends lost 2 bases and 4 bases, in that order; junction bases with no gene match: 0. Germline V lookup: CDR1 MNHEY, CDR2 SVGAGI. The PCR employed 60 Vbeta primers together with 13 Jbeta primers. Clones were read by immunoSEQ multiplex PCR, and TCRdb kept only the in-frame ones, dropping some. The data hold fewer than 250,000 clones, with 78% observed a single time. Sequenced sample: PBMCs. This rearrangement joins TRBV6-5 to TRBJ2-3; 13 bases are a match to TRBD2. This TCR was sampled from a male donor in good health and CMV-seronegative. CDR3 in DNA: TGTGCCAGCAGTTACGGGACTAGCGGGGCAGATACGCAGTATTTT. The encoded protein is CASSYGTSGADTQYF.